This T cell receptor beta chain is drawn from a study of T cell repertoires in cytomegalovirus infection. TCRdb processed the reads anew with MiXCR; each CDR3 protein has one entry. The sample yields hundreds of thousands of distinct CDR3 sequences, approximately 34% seen once. The CDR3 runs 13 residues. CDR1 and CDR2 (germline): SQVTM, ANQGSEA. J lost 9 bases, V lost 4 bases, and 9 bases had no gene match. This clonotype was detected only once. Its target is not known. Study-level findings and limits: Dominating the ex vivo response were TCR beta clonotypes that were CMV-specific and HLA-C-restricted.

The rearrangement joins TRBV29-1 to TRBJ2-3; 8 nucleotides line up with TRBD1. The sample was PBMCs. The clonotype was recovered from a human donor in good health (CMV status not recorded). Some clones in this sample may be carry-over from other donors' samples. In DNA, the CDR3 is TGCAGCGTTGGGACAGGGAGGTGGGAGACGCAGTATTTT. Its protein is CSVGTGRWETQYF.